These 10 T cell receptor beta chains came from one sample sequenced in a study of T cell responses to AZD1222 COVID-19 vaccine. Data came from immunoSEQ multiplex PCR; TCRdb stores just in-frame clones and leaves some out. The sample has 42,000 or so clones, 88% seen once. Sequences were derived from peripheral blood, sampled 28 days after the second dose of the MenACWY control vaccine. These receptors originate from an adult who received the MenACWY meningococcal vaccine as a control.

The genes are TRBV5-4 and TRBJ1-2, with no clear D. V was pared by 2 bases and J by 8 bases, with 7 bases between. CDR3 length: 11 amino acids. CDR1 is SGHNT, CDR2 YYREEE, per germline (reference sequence). The CDR3 is CASSFGVGYTF. Written as DNA, the CDR3 is TGTGCCAGCAGCTTTGGGGTCGGCTACACCTTC.

The chain combines TRBV9 with TRBJ2-1; possibly TRBD1 or TRBD2 for D (6 bases each). The CDR3 runs to 16 residues. V was pared by 3 bases and J by 1 base, with 14 bases between. Germline lookup yields CDR1 SGDLS and CDR2 YYNGEE. CDR3 DNA: TGTGCCAGCAGCGGACTTCCGGGGGCGTCCTACAATGAGCAGTTCTTC. It is translated as CASSGLPGASYNEQFF.

The J gene is TRBJ2-2, the V gene TRBV28; perhaps TRBD2 as D (5 bases). Trimming shortened V by 5 bases and J by 3 bases, and 10 bases separated the two germline ends. Germline loops: CDR1 MDHEN, CDR2 SYDVKM. This CDR3 is 14 amino acids long. The CDR3 reads CASSRDPHTGELFF. CDR3 sequence (DNA): TGTGCCAGCAGTCGGGATCCTCACACCGGGGAGCTGTTTTTT.

This chain links TRBV28 with TRBJ2-5; 12 nucleotides match TRBD1. CDR1 MDHEN and CDR2 SYDVKM come from the germline V gene. The CDR3 has 20 amino acids. Germline trimming cut 4 bases from V and 5 bases from J; bases unmatched to any gene: 20. CDR3 residues: CASSSHLSVGTGGVWETQYF. CDR3 DNA: TGTGCCAGCAGTTCCCATCTTTCGGTCGGGACAGGGGGCGTGTGGGAGACCCAGTACTTC.

The V gene is TRBV24-1, the J gene TRBJ2-1, with a tentative D call TRBD2 (5 bases). Germline CDR1 and CDR2: KGHDR and SFDVKD. The CDR3 is 14 amino acids. V lost 5 bases to trimming and J lost 3 bases, with 10 bases between them. The CDR3 sequence: CATSGLRGYNEQFF. In nucleotides, the CDR3 is TGTGCCACCAGTGGTTTACGGGGCTACAATGAGCAGTTCTTC.

On this clone itself: The junction shows a germline mismatch at one end, possibly a read error. The chain couples TRBV7-9 to TRBJ1-1; D unclear. Per germline, CDR1 SEHNR and CDR2 FQNEAQ (reference sequence). CDR3 length: 13 amino acids. For the CDR3, the DNA is TGTGCCAGCAGCTTAGGCTTCCGGACTGCAGCTTTCTTT. Residues: CASSLGFRTAAFF. The whole variable domain, filled in from reference TRBV7-9 and TRBJ1-1, reads DTGVSQNPRHKITKRGQNVTFRCDPISEHNRLYWYRQTLGQGPEFLTYFQNEAQLEKSRLLSDRFSAERPKGSFSTLEIQRTEQGDSAMYLCASSLGFRTAAFFGQGTRLTVV.

This clone was observed a single time. The CDR3 protein is CASREVPGHINEQFF. CDR3 bases: TGTGCCAGTAGGGAGGTACCGGGACACATCAATGAGCAGTTCTTC. The rearrangement links TRBV19 to TRBJ2-1; D might be TRBD1 (6 bases). The CDR3 is 15 residues long. From germline, CDR1 is LNHDA and CDR2 SQIVND (reference sequence). Trimming removed 6 bases from V and 6 bases from J, with 18 bases in between.

The rearrangement links TRBV4-2 to TRBJ2-3, with D hard to call. Trimming pared 4 bases from V and 4 bases from J, leaving 6 bases between. This CDR3 spans 12 amino acids. The germline gives CDR1 LGHNA, CDR2 YNFKEQ. The CDR3, as DNA: TGTGCCAGCAGCCGGTCCTCAGATACGCAGTATTTT. Its protein product is CASSRSSDTQYF.

The chain carries TRBV3-1 (or the pseudogene TRBV3-2) and TRBJ2-7; 7 bases agree with TRBD2. V was clipped by 3 bases and J by 4 bases; unmatched bases: 12. This CDR3 has 16 residues. Germline V lookup: CDR1 LGHDT, CDR2 YNNKEL (reference sequence). CDR3 protein: CASSQIPGAGAYEQYF. CDR3 nucleotides: TGTGCCAGCAGCCAGATTCCTGGGGCGGGAGCATACGAGCAGTACTTC.

CDR3 coding DNA: TGTGCCACCAGTGAGGGCGGACAGCCGCTTTACGAGCAGTACTTC. Translating gives CATSEGGQPLYEQYF. The chain uses TRBV24-1 and TRBJ2-7; possible D gene TRBD1, 6 bases. This CDR3 is 15 amino acids long. Trimming shortened V by 4 bases and J by 4 bases, and 16 bases separated the two germline ends. CDR1 and CDR2 (germline): KGHDR, SFDVKD.